Below are 18 T cell receptor beta chains sequenced from a single sample in a study of radiotherapy plus CTLA-4 blockade in lung cancer (dated 2018 in TCRdb). The method behind the library was the immunoSEQ multiplex PCR assay. This is the immuneACCESS table as TCRdb keeps it, with only in-frame sequences that have V and J called. A part of the clones is gone; compared with another copy, unresolved V genes explain less than half, and the rest is unexplained. The sample yields around 86,000 clones; 80% to 85% were counted once. The top ten clones comprise 0.82% of the sample. Sequencing used peripheral blood, obtained from a patient treated with radiotherapy plus ipilimumab. The receptors derive from a human donor with non-small cell lung cancer who had stable disease on radiotherapy plus ipilimumab.

V gene TRBV4-1 combines with J gene TRBJ1-2; a weak D match, TRBD1 (6 bases). The germline gives CDR1 MGHRA, CDR2 YSYEKL. The CDR3 extends over 15 amino acids. V was shortened by 0 bases and J by 1 base, with 9 bases between the two germline ends. CDR3 loop: CASSQDTGINYGYTF. The CDR3 bases are TGCGCCAGCAGCCAAGATACAGGGATTAACTATGGCTACACCTTC.

V gene TRBV6-5 combines with J gene TRBJ2-3; D not certain. This CDR3 region has 13 residues. V lost 2 bases and J 8 bases, leaving 11 bases between the germline ends. The germline V gene encodes CDR1 MNHEY and CDR2 SVGAGI. The CDR3 region has the DNA TGTGCCAGCAGTTACCAAAGATCGGGTACGCAGTATTTT. Amino acid sequence: CASSYQRSGTQYF.

The rearrangement uses TRBV7-9 and TRBJ2-2; D ambiguous. V lost 3 bases and J lost 0, with 11 bases in between. Germline CDR1 and CDR2: SEHNR and FQNEAQ (reference sequence). The CDR3 totals 16 residues. The CDR3 spells CASSFYSLSNTGELFF. Here the CDR3 DNA reads TGTGCCAGCAGCTTTTATTCCCTCTCGAACACCGGGGAGCTGTTTTTT.

The V and J genes are TRBV9 and TRBJ2-1, with 10 bases lining up with TRBD2. CDR1 and CDR2 from the germline V gene are SGDLS and YYNGEE. The CDR3 has 16 amino acids. J lost 7 bases, V lost 0 bases, and 7 bases had no gene match. The CDR3 region is CASSVDLAGAWNEQFF. The CDR3 nucleotides are TGTGCCAGCAGCGTAGATCTAGCGGGAGCATGGAATGAGCAGTTCTTC.

J is TRBJ2-1 and V is TRBV30, with 9 bases that match TRBD2. This CDR3 spans 14 amino acids. Per the germline V gene, CDR1 is GTSNPN and CDR2 is SVGIG (reference sequence). The V segment lost 3 bases and the J segment 10 bases; nucleotides outside the gene matches: 10. In DNA form, the CDR3 reads TGTGCCTGGAGGGCGGGGGGGCCCTACGCGGAGCAGTTCTTC. The encoded protein is CAWRAGGPYAEQFF. The full variable domain, with the rest looked up from reference TRBV30 and TRBJ2-1, is SQTIHQWPATLVQPVGSPLSLECTVEGTSNPNLYWYRQAAGRGLQLLFYSVGIGQISSEVPQNLSASRPQDRQFILSSKKLLLSDSGFYLCAWRAGGPYAEQFFGPGTRLTVL.

The J gene is TRBJ1-2, the V gene TRBV11-2; no clear D gene. Germline V gives CDR1 SGHAT, CDR2 FQNNGV. The V gene lost 0 bases and the J gene lost 4 bases, with 6 bases spanning the gap. CDR3 length: 13 amino acids. The CDR3 loop reads CASSLEGSYGYTF. CDR3 nucleotides: TGTGCCAGCAGCTTAGAGGGGAGCTATGGCTACACCTTC.

The chain employs TRBV7-3 and TRBJ2-1; 7 nucleotides line up with TRBD1. The germline V gene encodes CDR1 SGHTA and CDR2 FQGTGA. The CDR3 has 16 residues. After removal of 5 bases from V and 6 bases from J, the junction contained 13 bases not matched to a gene. CDR3 in DNA: TGTGCCAGCAGCCCGAAACGAGGGGGCACAGTCAATGAGCAGTTCTTC. Translated, it gives CASSPKRGGTVNEQFF. Together with reference TRBV7-3 and TRBJ2-1, the CDR3 gives the full variable domain: GAGVSQTPSNKVTEKGKYVELRCDPISGHTALYWYRQSLGQGPEFLIYFQGTGAADDSGLPNDRFFAVRPEGSVSTLKIQRTERGDSAVYLCASSPKRGGTVNEQFFGPGTRLTVL.

The chain links TRBV7-8 to TRBJ2-1; 9 bases match TRBD2. The CDR3 runs to 14 residues. Per germline, CDR1 SGHVS and CDR2 FQNEAQ. J was trimmed by 8 bases and V by 5 bases; bases with no gene match: 7. This chain's CDR3 is CASSPGAGGDEQFF. The CDR3 bases are TGTGCCAGCAGCCCCGGCGCGGGGGGGGATGAGCAGTTCTTC.

This chain joins TRBV29-1 and TRBJ1-2, with 10 bases aligning to TRBD1. The CDR3 runs to 15 residues. Germline loops: CDR1 SQVTM, CDR2 ANQGSEA. The junction had 10 bases not matched to a gene; V was cut back by 5 bases and J by 4 bases. The chain's CDR3 is CSVRSWDRGAYGYTF. DNA for the CDR3: TGCAGCGTTCGCTCCTGGGACAGGGGAGCCTATGGCTACACCTTC. Full variable domain (remainder filled in from reference TRBV29-1 and TRBJ1-2): SAVISQKPSRDICQRGTSLTIQCQVDSQVTMMFWYRQQPGQSLTLIATANQGSEATYESGFVIDKFPISRPNLTFSTLTVSNMSPEDSSIYLCSVRSWDRGAYGYTFGSGTRLTVV.

V and J are TRBV18 and TRBJ2-7; 7 bases agree with TRBD1. In germline, CDR1 is KGHSH, CDR2 LQKENI. The CDR3 loop spans 17 amino acids. The J segment lost 0 bases and the V segment lost 4 bases, leaving 12 bases of the junction unmatched. The CDR3 loop is CASSLYPPGQRSYEQYF. In DNA form, the CDR3 reads TGTGCCAGCTCACTTTACCCCCCGGGACAGCGCTCCTACGAGCAGTACTTC.

The chain recombines TRBV11-3 with TRBJ1-1; D gene unclear. Trimming cost V 3 bases and J 6 bases, with 11 bases left between them. The CDR3 extends over 13 amino acids. Germline CDR1 SGHNT, CDR2 YENEEA. CDR3 protein: CASSLGRRAEAFF. Here the CDR3 DNA reads TGTGCCAGCAGCTTGGGGAGGAGGGCTGAAGCTTTCTTT.

The chain carries TRBV11-3 and TRBJ2-1, with 11 bases lining up with TRBD1. The CDR3 is made up of 15 amino acids. V gave up 5 bases and J gave up 6 bases; unmatched junction bases: 6. Germline V gives CDR1 SGHNT, CDR2 YENEEA. The CDR3 loop reads CASSERGTGGNEQFF. For the CDR3, the DNA is TGTGCCAGCAGCGAGAGGGGGACAGGGGGCAATGAGCAGTTCTTC.

The J gene is TRBJ1-5, the V gene TRBV18, with D possibly matching TRBD1 (6 bases). Germline CDR1 and CDR2: KGHSH and LQKENI. The length of the CDR3 is 15 residues. The V and J ends lost 5 bases and 0 bases respectively, with 11 bases between them. The CDR3 DNA follows: TGTGCCAGCTCATCCAGGACAGTTAGCAATCAGCCCCAGCATTTT. This codes for CASSSRTVSNQPQHF.

The genes are TRBV2 and TRBJ1-1; D remains unclear. Trimming left V 3 bases short and J 6 bases short, with 8 bases between. The CDR3 is 12 amino acids. Per the germline V gene, CDR1 is SNHLY and CDR2 is FYNNEI. Here the CDR3 DNA reads TGTGCCAGCAGTGACACGGGGTCTGAAGCTTTCTTT. Encoded protein: CASSDTGSEAFF.

This rearrangement joins TRBV28 to TRBJ2-5, with TRBD1 identical over 7 bases. There are 14 residues in the CDR3. J lost 1 base, V lost 7 bases, and 6 bases had no gene match. Germline V CDR1 and CDR2: MDHEN, SYDVKM. In DNA, the CDR3 is TGTGCCAGCAACCTAGGACAGGCCCAAGAGACCCAGTACTTC. This sequence encodes CASNLGQAQETQYF.

The chain couples TRBV9 to TRBJ2-3; the match to TRBD2 covers 11 bases. CDR1 is SGDLS and CDR2 is YYNGEE in the germline V gene. This CDR3 spans 19 amino acids. Trimming took 3 bases from V and 2 from J; bases not matched to a gene: 14. CDR3 bases: TGTGCCAGCAGCGCCTCACCGGGACTAGCGGTAGCAACCACAGATACGCAGTATTTT. Its translation: CASSASPGLAVATTDTQYF.

This clone has a single count. This CDR3 is CASSLSGSSYEQYF. The CDR3 DNA reads TGTGCCAGCAGCTTAAGCGGGAGCTCCTACGAGCAGTACTTC. This chain connects TRBV7-2 to TRBJ2-7; 8 bases line up with TRBD2. Germline-derived CDR1 and CDR2 are SGHTA and FQGNSA. There are 14 residues in the CDR3. The junction had 0 bases not matched to a gene; V was cut back by 2 bases and J by 0 bases.

This clone was detected a few times. This chain connects TRBV6-4 to TRBJ1-2; TRBD1 matches at 10 bases. Unmatched junction bases numbered 4, after V lost 3 bases and J lost 3 bases. CDR3 size: 15 residues. From germline, CDR1 is MRHNA and CDR2 SNTAGT. The CDR3 protein is CASSEGTGAHYGYTF. DNA of the CDR3: TGTGCCAGCAGTGAAGGGACAGGGGCTCACTATGGCTACACCTTC.